This T cell receptor beta chain is drawn from a study of blood T cell repertoires in COVID-19. The authors' processing: Amplification from reference gene primers served as the basis for estimated nucleated cell counts. Profiling relied on immunoSEQ multiplex PCR, and the TCRdb table lists in-frame clones only, not all of them. D and trimming come from the DNA, and the V and J calls and clone size come from that table. The data hold around 320,000 clones, with 90% observed a single time. CDR3 length: 15 residues. Germline V gives CDR1 SEHNR, CDR2 FQNEAQ (reference sequence). The germline V and J ends were trimmed by 8 bases and 2 bases, with 16 bases remaining between them.

Sequencing was carried out using PBMCs or T cells enriched from blood (not recorded which). The rearrangement uses TRBV7-9 and TRBJ1-5; D is unresolved. This TCR came from a woman in her twenties or thirties who had been exposed to COVID-19. This chain's CDR3 is CASVPRETRNQPQHF. CDR3 nucleotides: TGTGCCAGCGTTCCCCGGGAGACGCGCAATCAGCCCCAGCATTTT.